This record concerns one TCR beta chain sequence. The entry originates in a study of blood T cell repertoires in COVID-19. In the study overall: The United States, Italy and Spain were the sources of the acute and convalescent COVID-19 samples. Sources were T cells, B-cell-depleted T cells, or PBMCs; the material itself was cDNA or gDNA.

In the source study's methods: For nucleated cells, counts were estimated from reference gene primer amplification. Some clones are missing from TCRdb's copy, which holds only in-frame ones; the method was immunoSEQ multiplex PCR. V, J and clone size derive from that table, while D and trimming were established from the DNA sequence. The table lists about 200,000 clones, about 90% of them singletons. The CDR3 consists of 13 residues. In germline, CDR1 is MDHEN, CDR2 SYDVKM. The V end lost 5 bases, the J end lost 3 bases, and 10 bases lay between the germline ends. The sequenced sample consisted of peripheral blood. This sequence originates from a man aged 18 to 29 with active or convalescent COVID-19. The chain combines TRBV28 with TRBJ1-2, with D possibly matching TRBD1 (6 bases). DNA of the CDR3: TGTGCCAGCAGTCGACGACAGGACTATGGCTACACCTTC. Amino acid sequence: CASSRRQDYGYTF.